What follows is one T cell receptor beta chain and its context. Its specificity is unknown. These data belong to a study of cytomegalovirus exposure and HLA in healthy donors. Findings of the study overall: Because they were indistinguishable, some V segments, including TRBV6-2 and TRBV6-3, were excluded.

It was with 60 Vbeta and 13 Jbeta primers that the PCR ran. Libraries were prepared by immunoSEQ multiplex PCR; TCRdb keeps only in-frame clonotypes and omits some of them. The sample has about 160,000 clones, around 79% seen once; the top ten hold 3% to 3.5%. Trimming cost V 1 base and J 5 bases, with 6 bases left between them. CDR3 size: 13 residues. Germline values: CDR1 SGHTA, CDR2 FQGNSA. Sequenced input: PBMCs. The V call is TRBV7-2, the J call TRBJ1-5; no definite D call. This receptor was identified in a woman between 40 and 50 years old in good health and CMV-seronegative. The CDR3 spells CASSLGRDQPQHF. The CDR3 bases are TGTGCCAGCAGCTTAGGCCGCGATCAGCCCCAGCATTTT.